The rows below give T cell receptor beta chains drawn from one sample of a study of regulatory T cells in long-lasting Graves disease. TCRdb re-analysed the multiplex PCR reads in MiXCR, keeping a single row per CDR3 protein. The repertoire consists of fewer than 400,000 distinct CDR3 sequences, with 20% occurring once and the leading ten covering roughly 20%. Sequences were derived from peripheral blood mononuclear cells (PBMCs), sampled when the disease was refractory, from a patient treated with antithyroid drugs. These receptors were obtained from a female donor with Graves disease. Each CDR3 is given with its conserved first and last residue. Each record gives: J gene, D gene, CDR3 length, clone size, V gene, CDR3 DNA, CDR3 protein. The D gene is left open where the match is weak. Expanded clones get a size class; other rows say once, few or many, or leave the size out.

j_call: TRBJ2-7
d_call: -
cdr3_length: 14
clone_size: -
v_call: TRBV13
cdr3_nt: TGTGCCAGCAGCCCCCCGGGCCTGAGGGACGAGCAGTACTTC
cdr3_aa: CASSPPGLRDEQYF

j_call: TRBJ2-5
d_call: TRBD2
cdr3_length: 16
clone_size: once
v_call: TRBV5-1
cdr3_nt: TGCGCCAGCAGCAAGGGACTAGCGGGAGAGTGGGAGACCCAGTACTTC
cdr3_aa: CASSKGLAGEWETQYF

j_call: TRBJ2-5
d_call: TRBD2
cdr3_length: 15
clone_size: -
v_call: TRBV27
cdr3_nt: TGTGCCAGCAGGCCAGCGGGAGGTCCGCTAAGGACCCAGTACTTC
cdr3_aa: CASRPAGGPLRTQYF

j_call: TRBJ1-3
d_call: -
cdr3_length: 16
clone_size: -
v_call: TRBV7-2
cdr3_nt: TGTGCCAGCAGCCCAGGCGCAGGGGCGCTTGGAAACACCATATATTTT
cdr3_aa: CASSPGAGALGNTIYF

j_call: TRBJ2-7
d_call: -
cdr3_length: 15
clone_size: -
v_call: TRBV27
cdr3_nt: TGTGCCAGCAGTTTGGCCGGGAGCGCCCCCTACGAGCAGTACTTC
cdr3_aa: CASSLAGSAPYEQYF

j_call: TRBJ2-7
d_call: TRBD2
cdr3_length: 14
clone_size: -
v_call: TRBV20-1
cdr3_nt: TGCAGCGCCCAACGGGGGGGCCGCCTTAACGAGCAGTACTTC
cdr3_aa: CSAQRGGRLNEQYF

j_call: TRBJ2-7
d_call: TRBD2
cdr3_length: 16
clone_size: -
v_call: TRBV10-3
cdr3_nt: TGTGCCATCGGTGAGGGGACTAGCGGGAGTAGGAGCGAGCAGTACTTC
cdr3_aa: CAIGEGTSGSRSEQYF

j_call: TRBJ2-5
d_call: TRBD2
cdr3_length: 17
clone_size: many
v_call: TRBV27
cdr3_nt: TGTGCCAGCAGCTCCGGACTAGCGGGAGGCGGCAAAGAGACCCAGTACTTC
cdr3_aa: CASSSGLAGGGKETQYF

j_call: TRBJ2-7
d_call: -
cdr3_length: 14
clone_size: many
v_call: TRBV27
cdr3_nt: TGTGCCAGCAGTTTATCCCTCGAGGTCAACGAGCAGTACTTC
cdr3_aa: CASSLSLEVNEQYF

j_call: TRBJ2-5
d_call: TRBD2
cdr3_length: 16
clone_size: many
v_call: TRBV6-2/TRBV6-3
cdr3_nt: TGTGCCAGCAGTTACTCGTCTTCGGGGGGACAAGAGACCCAGTACTTC
cdr3_aa: CASSYSSSGGQETQYF

j_call: TRBJ1-1
d_call: -
cdr3_length: 12
clone_size: many
v_call: TRBV28
cdr3_nt: TGTGCCAGCATCCTGCCGGGGACTGGAGCTTTCTTT
cdr3_aa: CASILPGTGAFF

j_call: TRBJ2-3
d_call: TRBD2
cdr3_length: 14
clone_size: -
v_call: TRBV20-1
cdr3_nt: TGCAGTGCTTTAAGCGGGAGGGCCGGAGATACGCAGTATTTT
cdr3_aa: CSALSGRAGDTQYF

j_call: TRBJ1-1
d_call: -
cdr3_length: 15
clone_size: -
v_call: TRBV12-5
cdr3_nt: TGTGCTAGTGGTCCCACGGGACGAGGGAACACTGAAGCTTTCTTT
cdr3_aa: CASGPTGRGNTEAFF

j_call: TRBJ2-6
d_call: -
cdr3_length: 15
clone_size: many
v_call: TRBV28
cdr3_nt: TGTGCCAGCAGGATTGGAAGCTCTGGGGCCAACGTCCTGACTTTC
cdr3_aa: CASRIGSSGANVLTF

j_call: TRBJ1-6
d_call: TRBD1
cdr3_length: 15
clone_size: few
v_call: TRBV27
cdr3_nt: TGTGCCAGCAGTCCCTGGACAGGAGCGAATTCACCCCTCCACTTT
cdr3_aa: CASSPWTGANSPLHF

j_call: TRBJ2-7
d_call: -
cdr3_length: 13
clone_size: many
v_call: TRBV6-1
cdr3_nt: TGTGCCAGCAGTCCCCGGACAGCCTACGAGCAGTACTTC
cdr3_aa: CASSPRTAYEQYF

j_call: TRBJ2-7
d_call: -
cdr3_length: 13
clone_size: many
v_call: TRBV7-6
cdr3_nt: TGTGCCAGCAGCTTAGGTGCGGGTTACGAGCAGTACTTC
cdr3_aa: CASSLGAGYEQYF

j_call: TRBJ2-3
d_call: TRBD2
cdr3_length: 17
clone_size: few
v_call: TRBV27
cdr3_nt: TGTGCCAGCATCCTCATCCACGTGACTAGCTGGGCAGATACGCAGTATTTT
cdr3_aa: CASILIHVTSWADTQYF

j_call: TRBJ2-2
d_call: -
cdr3_length: 15
clone_size: few
v_call: TRBV19
cdr3_nt: TGTGCCAGTAGTATAGGGGACTCGCATGCCGGGGAGCTGTTTTTT
cdr3_aa: CASSIGDSHAGELFF

j_call: TRBJ2-3
d_call: -
cdr3_length: 14
clone_size: -
v_call: TRBV6-1
cdr3_nt: TGTGCCACCGGAATAGCGGCTTCCACAGATACGCAGTATTTT
cdr3_aa: CATGIAASTDTQYF

j_call: TRBJ2-7
d_call: -
cdr3_length: 16
clone_size: many
v_call: TRBV11-2
cdr3_nt: TGTGCCAGCAGCTTAGAGGTCCCGGTCCAAACCTACGAGCAGTACTTC
cdr3_aa: CASSLEVPVQTYEQYF

j_call: TRBJ1-6
d_call: -
cdr3_length: 11
clone_size: many
v_call: TRBV28
cdr3_nt: TGTGCCAGCAGGAAAGAATTCACCCTCCACTTT
cdr3_aa: CASRKEFTLHF

j_call: TRBJ1-6
d_call: TRBD1
cdr3_length: 17
clone_size: few
v_call: TRBV11-2
cdr3_nt: TGTGCCAGCAGCTTATACAGGGGAGGCTCCTATAATTCACCCCTCCACTTT
cdr3_aa: CASSLYRGGSYNSPLHF

j_call: TRBJ2-5
d_call: TRBD1
cdr3_length: 16
clone_size: few
v_call: TRBV5-1
cdr3_nt: TGCGCCAGCAGCCTGGGGACAGGGTCGAGTCGACAGACCCAGTACTTC
cdr3_aa: CASSLGTGSSRQTQYF

j_call: TRBJ1-2
d_call: -
cdr3_length: 14
clone_size: few
v_call: TRBV25-1
cdr3_nt: TGTGCCAGCAGTCCGGGGACCCAGTTGAGGGGCTACACCTTC
cdr3_aa: CASSPGTQLRGYTF

j_call: TRBJ2-7
d_call: -
cdr3_length: 14
clone_size: many
v_call: TRBV2
cdr3_nt: TGTGCCAGCAGTCCCCTGAGGGGACCCCACGAGCAGTACTTC
cdr3_aa: CASSPLRGPHEQYF

j_call: TRBJ2-7
d_call: -
cdr3_length: 14
clone_size: -
v_call: TRBV25-1
cdr3_nt: TGTGCCAGCAGTGAATCTCAGGTCTCCTACGAGCAGTACTTC
cdr3_aa: CASSESQVSYEQYF

j_call: TRBJ2-7
d_call: TRBD2
cdr3_length: 13
clone_size: -
v_call: TRBV14
cdr3_nt: TGTGCCAGCAGCGTTGCGGGAGCCGGAGAGCAGTACTTC
cdr3_aa: CASSVAGAGEQYF

j_call: TRBJ1-4
d_call: -
cdr3_length: 16
clone_size: many
v_call: TRBV11-2
cdr3_nt: TGTGCCAGCAGCTTAGGAACAGGGCTTACTAATGAAAAACTGTTTTTT
cdr3_aa: CASSLGTGLTNEKLFF

j_call: TRBJ2-7
d_call: -
cdr3_length: 14
clone_size: few
v_call: TRBV29-1
cdr3_nt: TGCAGCGTTGTCAGGCCCGGAAGCTCCTACGAGCAGTACTTC
cdr3_aa: CSVVRPGSSYEQYF

j_call: TRBJ1-5
d_call: -
cdr3_length: 17
clone_size: many
v_call: TRBV27
cdr3_nt: TGTGCCAGCAGTTTATGGTCCCACCATAGATCCAATCAGCCCCAGCATTTT
cdr3_aa: CASSLWSHHRSNQPQHF

j_call: TRBJ2-7
d_call: TRBD1
cdr3_length: 12
clone_size: many
v_call: TRBV29-1
cdr3_nt: TGCAGCGTCGGGCAGGGGGCACGGGAGCAGTACTTC
cdr3_aa: CSVGQGAREQYF

j_call: TRBJ1-5
d_call: TRBD1
cdr3_length: 18
clone_size: -
v_call: TRBV25-1
cdr3_nt: TGTGCCAGCAGTGACCAGATAGTTCGACAGGGGGCGGGTCAGCCCCAGCATTTT
cdr3_aa: CASSDQIVRQGAGQPQHF

j_call: TRBJ1-2
d_call: -
cdr3_length: 14
clone_size: -
v_call: TRBV20-1
cdr3_nt: TGCAGTGCTCTAGGGTCCGGGGGAGACTATGGCTACACCTTC
cdr3_aa: CSALGSGGDYGYTF

j_call: TRBJ2-3
d_call: -
cdr3_length: 12
clone_size: -
v_call: TRBV15
cdr3_nt: TGTGCCACCTCACCCTTGGGAGATACGCAGTATTTT
cdr3_aa: CATSPLGDTQYF

j_call: TRBJ2-1
d_call: -
cdr3_length: 15
clone_size: -
v_call: TRBV7-2
cdr3_nt: TGTGCCAGCACCACCCGACCGGAAACCTACAATGAGCAGTTCTTC
cdr3_aa: CASTTRPETYNEQFF

j_call: TRBJ2-4
d_call: -
cdr3_length: 14
clone_size: many
v_call: TRBV6-1
cdr3_nt: TGTGCCAGCAGACGGACAGAAGAGAGGGGAATTCAGTACTTC
cdr3_aa: CASRRTEERGIQYF

j_call: TRBJ2-2
d_call: -
cdr3_length: 17
clone_size: -
v_call: TRBV3-1
cdr3_nt: TGTGCCAGCAGCCCCGCCCATAATCCCTCGAACACCGGGGAGCTGTTTTTT
cdr3_aa: CASSPAHNPSNTGELFF

j_call: TRBJ2-7
d_call: -
cdr3_length: 13
clone_size: few
v_call: TRBV29-1
cdr3_nt: TGCAGCGTTGAAGGTGTGGGTCCCTACGAGCAGTACTTC
cdr3_aa: CSVEGVGPYEQYF

j_call: TRBJ1-1
d_call: TRBD1
cdr3_length: 15
clone_size: -
v_call: TRBV7-9
cdr3_nt: TGTGCCAGCAGCTCCCTCAGGGGGTCAAACACTGAAGCTTTCTTT
cdr3_aa: CASSSLRGSNTEAFF